This T cell receptor beta chain was obtained from a study of Ad26.COV2.S vaccination and SARS-CoV-2 variants (dated by TCRdb to 2020 to 2022). With respect to the entire study: Donors in the vaccine arm were drawn from COV1001, a multicentre, randomized, double-blind, placebo-controlled phase I-IIa trial testing Ad26.COV2.S in healthy adults. The specificity and breadth of SARS-CoV-2-reactive T cell receptors after Ad26.COV2.S vaccination were assessed by TCRbeta repertoire sequencing. Blinding of investigators to trial group allocation was maintained during experiments and outcome assessment. Ad26.COV2.S was given intramuscularly at 5x10^10 or 1x10^11 viral particles, as a single shot or as two shots 56 days apart. Trial participants were randomized into five groups of five: low-dose or high-dose Ad26.COV2.S given once or twice, or placebo on both occasions. A total of approximately 30 samples were included in the TCR-sequenced set, comprising 19 Ad26.COV2.S vaccine recipients, 5 placebo recipients and 8 SARS-CoV-2 convalescent individuals.

The immunoSEQ Assay was used to sequence TCRbeta CDR3 regions. After extraction, genomic DNA underwent amplification by bias-controlled multiplex PCR, followed by high-throughput sequencing. The published analysis was carried out like this. To quantify the absolute abundance of every unique TCRbeta CDR3 region, sequences were collapsed and filtered. T cell fraction was estimated by normalization of TCRbeta template counts to usable DNA, with usable DNA being measured through amplification of reference genes present in all nucleated cells. Repertoire TCRs were annotated as SARS-CoV-2-specific when V gene, CDR3 amino acid sequence and J gene were exactly matched to a known reactive TCR set. MIRA supplied the reference SARS-CoV-2 TCR set, which was filtered for enrichment in COVID-19-positive ImmuneCODE repertoires so that public or cross-reactive TCRs were removed. Based on the MIRA antigens, annotated TCRs were further analysed at the level of specific ORF or position within ORF. Breadth was defined as annotated unique rearrangements over total unique productive rearrangements; depth was the summed frequency of those rearrangements. Two-sided Wilcoxon rank-sum tests were applied when comparing TCR breadth between groups. TCRdb provides this immuneACCESS table in a form limited to in-frame rearrangements. Some clones are lacking; in checked studies, under half of them reflect an unresolved V gene, and why the rest are absent is not known. That table is the source of V, J and clone size, and D and trimming were worked out from the DNA. For this sample the table gives 500,000 or so clones, of which 70% to 90% were detected only once. The ten largest clones represent about 13% of the sample.

Concerning this clone: It lacks a known antigen. No quality values exist for individual bases; no much larger clone is one base distant. Other DNA sequences in the sample encode the same CDR3.

The cysteine opens and the phenylalanine closes a CDR3 of 16 amino acids. Left in the record is the CDR3 DNA by itself, 48 bases read in frame from the first base. CDR1 SGHRS and CDR2 YFSETQ are derived from the germline V gene. Trimming removed 5 bases from V and 1 base from J; the gene matches leave 5 bases unexplained. Taken with the paper, the label for treatment or condition translates to: roughly 20 received Ad26.COV2.S at low or high dose, single or two shots; 5 received placebo; per-sample allocation not given. Repertoires of vaccine and placebo recipients were sequenced from samples collected on day 63 after the first injection. Between 29 July and 7 August 2020, Cohort 1b enrolled fewer than 30 adults aged 18-55 years at one site in Boston, USA. As a vaccine, Ad26.COV2.S was a replication-incompetent adenovirus type 26 vector that expressed a prefusion-stabilized SARS-CoV-2 spike protein derived from the original Wuhan strain.

The investigation overall reported the following: Substantial breadth of spike-specific CD8+ and CD4+ T cell responses was reported after vaccination. According to the authors, total T cell responses may have been underestimated by the TCR breadth and depth analyses. Higher spike-specific TCR breadth was observed in Ad26.COV2.S recipients than in placebo recipients (P = 0.0014). Comparable non-spike TCR breadth was observed between vaccine and placebo recipients, consistent with only spike being contained in the vaccine. The study lacked the statistical power to compare responses across vaccine doses or regimens.

The TCR was taken from a person aged 18-60 years who received the Ad26.COV2.S COVID-19 vaccine or a placebo. Material: peripheral blood, obtained in a trial of Ad26.COV2.S vaccine versus placebo. The chain couples TRBV5-1 to TRBJ2-2; the central 10 bases match TRBD2. The CDR3 protein is CASSPRTSGNTGELFF. DNA sequence: TGCGCCAGCAGTCCTAGGACTAGCGGGAACACCGGGGAGCTGTTTTTT.